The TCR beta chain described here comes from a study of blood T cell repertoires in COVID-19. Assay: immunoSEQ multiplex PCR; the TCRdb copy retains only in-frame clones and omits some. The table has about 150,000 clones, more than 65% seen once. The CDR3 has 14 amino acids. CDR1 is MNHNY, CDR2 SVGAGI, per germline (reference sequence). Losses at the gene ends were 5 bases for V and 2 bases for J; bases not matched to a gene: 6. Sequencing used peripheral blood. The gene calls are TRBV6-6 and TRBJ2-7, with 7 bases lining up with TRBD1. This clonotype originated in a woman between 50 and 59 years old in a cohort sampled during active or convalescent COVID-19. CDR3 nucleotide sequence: TGTGCCAGCAGTAACAGACAGGGCACCTACGAGCAGTACTTC. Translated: CASSNRQGTYEQYF.